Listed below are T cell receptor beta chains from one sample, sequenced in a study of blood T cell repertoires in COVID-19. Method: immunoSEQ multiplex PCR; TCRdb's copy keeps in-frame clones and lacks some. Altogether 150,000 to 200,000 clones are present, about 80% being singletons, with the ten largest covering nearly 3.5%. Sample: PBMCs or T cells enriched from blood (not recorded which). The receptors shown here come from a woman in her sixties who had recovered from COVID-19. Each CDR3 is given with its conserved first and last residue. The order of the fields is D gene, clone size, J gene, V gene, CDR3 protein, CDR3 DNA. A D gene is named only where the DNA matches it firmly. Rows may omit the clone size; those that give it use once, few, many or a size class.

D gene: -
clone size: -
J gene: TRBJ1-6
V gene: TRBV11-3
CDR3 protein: CASSESGGNSPLHF
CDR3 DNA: TGTGCCAGCAGCGAAAGCGGCGGGAATTCACCCCTCCACTTT

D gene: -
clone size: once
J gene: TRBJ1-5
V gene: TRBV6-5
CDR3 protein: CASIRTDSNQPQHF
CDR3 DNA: TGTGCCAGCATACGGACAGATAGCAATCAGCCCCAGCATTTT

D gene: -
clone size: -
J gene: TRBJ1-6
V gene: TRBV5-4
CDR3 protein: CASSFNTGSSYNSPLHF
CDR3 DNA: TGTGCCAGCAGCTTCAACACAGGGTCCTCCTATAATTCACCCCTCCACTTT

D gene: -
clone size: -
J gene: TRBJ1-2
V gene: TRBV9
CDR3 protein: CASSADKYGNYGYTF
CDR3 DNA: TGTGCCAGCAGCGCCGATAAATACGGTAACTATGGCTACACCTTC

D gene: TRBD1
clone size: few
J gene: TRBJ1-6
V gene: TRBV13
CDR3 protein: CASSLGNRGGNSPLHF
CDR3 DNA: TGTGCCAGCAGCTTAGGCAACAGGGGGGGTAATTCACCCCTCCACTTT

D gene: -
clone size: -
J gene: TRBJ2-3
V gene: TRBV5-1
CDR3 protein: CASSESTDTQYF
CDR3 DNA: TGCGCCAGCTCTGAGTCCACAGATACGCAGTATTTT

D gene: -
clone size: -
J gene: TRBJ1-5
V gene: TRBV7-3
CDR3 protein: CASSGDSNQPQHF
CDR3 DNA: TGTGCCAGCAGCGGGGACTCAAATCAGCCCCAGCATTTT

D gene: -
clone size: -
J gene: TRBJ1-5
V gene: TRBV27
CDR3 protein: CASSPLAGINQPQHF
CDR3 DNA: TGTGCCAGCAGCCCCTTGGCAGGGATCAATCAGCCCCAGCATTTT

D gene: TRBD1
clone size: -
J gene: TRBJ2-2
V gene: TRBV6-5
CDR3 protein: CASSYQTGANTGELFF
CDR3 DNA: TGTGCCAGCAGTTATCAGACAGGGGCGAACACCGGGGAGCTGTTTTTT

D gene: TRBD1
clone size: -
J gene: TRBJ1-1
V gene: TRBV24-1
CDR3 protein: CATSDETGGSTEAFF
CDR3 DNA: TGTGCCACCAGTGATGAAACAGGGGGAAGCACTGAAGCTTTCTTT

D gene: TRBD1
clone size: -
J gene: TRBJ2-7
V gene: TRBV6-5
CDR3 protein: CASSKGQGAYEQYF
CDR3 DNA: TGTGCCAGCAGTAAGGGACAGGGTGCCTACGAGCAGTACTTC

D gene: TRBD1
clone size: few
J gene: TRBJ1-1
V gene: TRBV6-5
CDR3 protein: CASSYSQGANTEAFF
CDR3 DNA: TGTGCCAGCAGTTACTCTCAGGGGGCCAACACTGAAGCTTTCTTT

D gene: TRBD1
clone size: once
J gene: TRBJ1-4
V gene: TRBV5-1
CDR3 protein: CASRIGTGAEKLFF
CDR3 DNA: TGCGCCAGCAGAATCGGGACAGGGGCCGAAAAACTGTTTTTT

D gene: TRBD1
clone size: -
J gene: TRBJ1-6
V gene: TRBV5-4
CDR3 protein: CASSRDRGYSPLHF
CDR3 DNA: TGTGCCAGCAGCAGGGACAGGGGATACTCACCCCTCCACTTT

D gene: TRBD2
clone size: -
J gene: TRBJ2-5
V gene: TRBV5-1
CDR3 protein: CASSLEGTSRETQYF
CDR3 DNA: TGCGCCAGCAGCTTGGAAGGGACTAGCCGGGAGACCCAGTACTTC

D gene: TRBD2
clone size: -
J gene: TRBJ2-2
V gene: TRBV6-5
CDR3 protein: CASSYNAGGPGELFF
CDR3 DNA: TGTGCCAGCAGTTACAACGCGGGGGGGCCCGGGGAGCTGTTTTTT

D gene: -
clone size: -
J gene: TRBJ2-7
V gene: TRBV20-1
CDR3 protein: CSASEARNYEQYF
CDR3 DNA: TGCAGTGCTAGTGAGGCGAGGAACTACGAGCAGTACTTC

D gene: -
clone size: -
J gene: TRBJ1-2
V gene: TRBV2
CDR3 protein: CASSRQDSGYTF
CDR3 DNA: TGTGCCAGCAGTCGACAGGATTCTGGCTACACCTTC

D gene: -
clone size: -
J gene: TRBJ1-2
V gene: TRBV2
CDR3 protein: CASSEAGWSGSYGYTF
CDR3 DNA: TGTGCCAGCAGTGAGGCAGGGTGGAGTGGTAGTTATGGCTACACCTTC

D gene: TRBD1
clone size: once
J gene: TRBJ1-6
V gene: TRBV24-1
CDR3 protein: CATLLGQGAHSPLHF
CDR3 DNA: TGTGCCACTCTACTGGGACAGGGGGCACATTCACCCCTCCACTTT

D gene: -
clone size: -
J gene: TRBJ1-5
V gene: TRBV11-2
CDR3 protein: CASSRGLNQPQHF
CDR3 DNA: TGTGCCAGCAGCCGGGGACTCAATCAGCCCCAGCATTTT

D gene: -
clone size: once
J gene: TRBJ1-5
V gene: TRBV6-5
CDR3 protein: CASRSGQYSNQPQHF
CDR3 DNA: TGTGCCAGCAGATCCGGACAGTATAGCAATCAGCCCCAGCATTTT

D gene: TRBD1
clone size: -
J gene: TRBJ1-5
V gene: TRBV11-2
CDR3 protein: CASSRTGGTQPQHF
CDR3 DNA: TGTGCCAGCAGCCGGACAGGGGGCACTCAGCCCCAGCATTTT

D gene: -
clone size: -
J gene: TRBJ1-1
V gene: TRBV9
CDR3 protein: CASSVVTGAEAFF
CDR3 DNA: TGTGCCAGCAGCGTAGTAACAGGAGCTGAAGCTTTCTTT

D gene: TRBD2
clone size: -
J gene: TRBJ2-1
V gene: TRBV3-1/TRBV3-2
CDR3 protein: CASSQDLLPSGGDEQFF
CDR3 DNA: TGTGCCAGCAGCCAAGATTTATTGCCTAGCGGGGGGGATGAGCAGTTCTTC

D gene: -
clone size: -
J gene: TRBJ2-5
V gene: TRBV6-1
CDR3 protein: CASSEFRGVETQYF
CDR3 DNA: TGTGCCAGCAGTGAATTCAGGGGAGTGGAGACCCAGTACTTC

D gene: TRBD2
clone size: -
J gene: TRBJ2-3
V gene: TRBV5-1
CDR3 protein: CASSFQRGNTDTQYF
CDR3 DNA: TGCGCCAGCAGTTTTCAGCGGGGGAACACAGATACGCAGTATTTT

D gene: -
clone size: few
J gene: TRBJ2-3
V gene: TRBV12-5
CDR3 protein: CASGLLRVDTQYF
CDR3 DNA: TGTGCTAGTGGTTTGCTACGGGTAGATACGCAGTATTTT

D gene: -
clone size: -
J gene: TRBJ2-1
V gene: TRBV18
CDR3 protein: CASSEGDSYNEQFF
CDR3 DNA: TGTGCCAGCTCAGAGGGGGACTCCTACAATGAGCAGTTCTTC

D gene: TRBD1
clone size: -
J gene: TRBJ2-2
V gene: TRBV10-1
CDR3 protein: CASSEGTAHRDTGELFF
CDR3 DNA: TGCGCCAGCAGTGAAGGGACAGCCCATCGGGACACCGGGGAGCTGTTTTTT

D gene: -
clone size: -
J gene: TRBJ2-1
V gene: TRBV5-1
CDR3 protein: CASSLSRGNNEQFF
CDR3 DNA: TGCGCCAGCAGCTTGTCCCGGGGGAACAATGAGCAGTTCTTC

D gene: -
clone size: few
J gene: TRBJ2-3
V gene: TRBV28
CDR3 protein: CASTPRGLEDTQYF
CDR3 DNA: TGTGCCAGCACACCTCGGGGGTTAGAAGATACGCAGTATTTT

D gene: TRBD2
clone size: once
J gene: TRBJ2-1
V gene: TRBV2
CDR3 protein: CASSLAGGRENEQFF
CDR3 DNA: TGTGCCAGCAGTCTAGCGGGGGGGCGGGAAAATGAGCAGTTCTTC

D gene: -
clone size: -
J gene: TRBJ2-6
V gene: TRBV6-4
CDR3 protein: CASSDGGTANVLTF
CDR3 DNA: TGTGCCAGCAGTGACGGGGGGACGGCCAACGTCCTGACTTTC

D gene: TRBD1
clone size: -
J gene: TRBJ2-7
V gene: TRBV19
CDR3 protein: CASSPSSGQGSPYEQYF
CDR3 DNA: TGTGCCAGTAGTCCTTCATCTGGACAGGGTTCCCCCTACGAGCAGTACTTC

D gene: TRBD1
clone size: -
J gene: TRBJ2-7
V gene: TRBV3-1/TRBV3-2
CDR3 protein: CASSQDVTGGYEQYF
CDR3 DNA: TGTGCCAGCAGCCAAGATGTGACAGGGGGCTACGAGCAGTACTTC

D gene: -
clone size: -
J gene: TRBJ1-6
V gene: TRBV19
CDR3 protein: CASSIREDSPLHF
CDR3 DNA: TGTGCCAGTAGTATCCGGGAGGATTCACCCCTCCACTTT

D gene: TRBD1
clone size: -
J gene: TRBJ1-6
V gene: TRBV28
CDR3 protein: CASRGAGGSSPLHF
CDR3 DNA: TGTGCCAGCAGAGGCGCAGGGGGCTCTTCACCCCTCCACTTT

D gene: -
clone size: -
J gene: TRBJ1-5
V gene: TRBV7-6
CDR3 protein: CASSPGQRQPQHF
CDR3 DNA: TGTGCCAGCAGCCCCGGACAGCGCCAGCCCCAGCATTTT

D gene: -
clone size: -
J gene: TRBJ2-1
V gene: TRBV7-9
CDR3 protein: CASSLLQNEQFF
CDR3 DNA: TGTGCCAGCAGCTTACTCCAGAATGAGCAGTTCTTC

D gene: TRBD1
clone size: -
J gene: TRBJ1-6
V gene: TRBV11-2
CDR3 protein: CASSFFRTGDNSPLHF
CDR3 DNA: TGTGCCAGCAGCTTTTTTCGGACAGGAGATAATTCACCCCTCCACTTT

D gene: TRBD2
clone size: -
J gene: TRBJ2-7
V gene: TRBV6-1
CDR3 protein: CASSVAGGTLVEQYF
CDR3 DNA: TGTGCCAGCAGTGTAGCGGGGGGGACTCTAGTCGAGCAGTACTTC

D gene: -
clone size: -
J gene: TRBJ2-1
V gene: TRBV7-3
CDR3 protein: CASSLDRGNEQFF
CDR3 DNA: TGTGCCAGCAGCTTAGATAGGGGCAATGAGCAGTTCTTC

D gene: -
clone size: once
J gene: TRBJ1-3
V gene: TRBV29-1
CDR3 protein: CSVDEGNTIYF
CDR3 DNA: TGCAGCGTTGATGAGGGAAACACCATATATTTT

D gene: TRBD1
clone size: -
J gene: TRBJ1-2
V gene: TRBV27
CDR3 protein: CASSPVQGPNYGYTF
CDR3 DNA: TGTGCCAGCAGTCCCGTACAGGGGCCTAACTATGGCTACACCTTC

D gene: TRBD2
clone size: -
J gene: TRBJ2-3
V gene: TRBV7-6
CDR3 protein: CASSLAGGTDTQYF
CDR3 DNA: TGTGCCAGCAGCTTAGCGGGGGGGACAGATACGCAGTATTTT

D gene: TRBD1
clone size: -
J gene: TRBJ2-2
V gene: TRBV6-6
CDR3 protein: CASGQGGTGELFF
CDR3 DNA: TGTGCCAGCGGACAGGGAGGCACCGGGGAGCTGTTTTTT

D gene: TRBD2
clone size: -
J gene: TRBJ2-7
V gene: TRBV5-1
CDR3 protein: CASSLTSGGLYYEQYF
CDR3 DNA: TGCGCCAGCAGCCTTACTAGCGGGGGGCTGTACTACGAGCAGTACTTC

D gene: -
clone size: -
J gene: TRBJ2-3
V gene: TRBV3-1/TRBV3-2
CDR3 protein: CASSGGAGLTDTQYF
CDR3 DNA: TGTGCCAGCAGCGGGGGGGCCGGGTTGACAGATACGCAGTATTTT

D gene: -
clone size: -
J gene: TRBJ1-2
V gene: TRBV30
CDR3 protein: CAWSHSSSYGYTF
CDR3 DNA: TGTGCCTGGAGTCACTCCTCAAGCTATGGCTACACCTTC